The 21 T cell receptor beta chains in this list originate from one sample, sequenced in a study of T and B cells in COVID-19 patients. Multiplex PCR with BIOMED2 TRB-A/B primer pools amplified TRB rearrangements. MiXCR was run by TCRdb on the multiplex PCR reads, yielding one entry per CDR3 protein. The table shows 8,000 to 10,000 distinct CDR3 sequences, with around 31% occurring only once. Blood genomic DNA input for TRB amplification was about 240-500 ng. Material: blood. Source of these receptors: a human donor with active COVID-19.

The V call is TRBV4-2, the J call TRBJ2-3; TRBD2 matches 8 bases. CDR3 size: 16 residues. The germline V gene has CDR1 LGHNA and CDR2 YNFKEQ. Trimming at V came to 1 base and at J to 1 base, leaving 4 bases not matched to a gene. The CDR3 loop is CASSQVGAGGTDTQYF. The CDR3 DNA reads TGTGCCAGCAGCCAAGTGGGAGCGGGGGGCACAGATACGCAGTATTTT.

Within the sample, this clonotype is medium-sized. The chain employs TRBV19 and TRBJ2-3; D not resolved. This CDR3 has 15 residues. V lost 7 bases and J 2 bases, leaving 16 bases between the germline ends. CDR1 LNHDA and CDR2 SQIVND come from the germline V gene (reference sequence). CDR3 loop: CASTQDPGTTDTQYF. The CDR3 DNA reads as TGTGCCAGTACCCAAGACCCAGGTACCACAGATACGCAGTATTTT.

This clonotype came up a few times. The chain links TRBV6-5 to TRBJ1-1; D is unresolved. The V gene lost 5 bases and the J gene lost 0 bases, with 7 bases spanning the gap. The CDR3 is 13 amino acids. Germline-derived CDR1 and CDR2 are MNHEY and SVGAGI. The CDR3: CASSIQVNTEAFF. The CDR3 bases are TGTGCCAGCAGTATTCAAGTGAACACTGAAGCTTTCTTT.

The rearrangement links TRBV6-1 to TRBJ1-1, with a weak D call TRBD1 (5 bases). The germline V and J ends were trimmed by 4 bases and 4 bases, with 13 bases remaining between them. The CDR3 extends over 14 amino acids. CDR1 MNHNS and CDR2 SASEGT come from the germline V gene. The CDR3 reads CASSVGAWSTEAFF. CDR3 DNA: TGTGCCAGCAGTGTTGGGGCTTGGAGCACTGAAGCTTTCTTT.

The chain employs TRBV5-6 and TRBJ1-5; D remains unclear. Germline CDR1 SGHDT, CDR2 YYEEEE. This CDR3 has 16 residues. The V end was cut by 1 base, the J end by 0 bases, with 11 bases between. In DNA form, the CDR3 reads TGTGCCAGCAGCTTGATCAGTACCCTTAGCAATCAGCCCCAGCATTTT. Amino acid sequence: CASSLISTLSNQPQHF.

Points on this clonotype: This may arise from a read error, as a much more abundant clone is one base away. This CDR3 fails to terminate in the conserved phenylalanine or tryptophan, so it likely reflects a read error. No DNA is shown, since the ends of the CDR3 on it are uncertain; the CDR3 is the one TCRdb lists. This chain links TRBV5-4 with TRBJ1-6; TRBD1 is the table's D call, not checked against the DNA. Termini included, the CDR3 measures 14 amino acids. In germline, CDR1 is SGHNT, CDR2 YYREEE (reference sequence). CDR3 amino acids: CASSLLGTSGTGNY.

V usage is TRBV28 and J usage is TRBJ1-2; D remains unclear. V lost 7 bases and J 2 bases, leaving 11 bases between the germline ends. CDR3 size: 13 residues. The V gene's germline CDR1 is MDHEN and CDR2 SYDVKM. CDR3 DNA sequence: TGTGCCAGCAAAACAGACCTCAACTATGGCTACACCTTC. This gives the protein CASKTDLNYGYTF.

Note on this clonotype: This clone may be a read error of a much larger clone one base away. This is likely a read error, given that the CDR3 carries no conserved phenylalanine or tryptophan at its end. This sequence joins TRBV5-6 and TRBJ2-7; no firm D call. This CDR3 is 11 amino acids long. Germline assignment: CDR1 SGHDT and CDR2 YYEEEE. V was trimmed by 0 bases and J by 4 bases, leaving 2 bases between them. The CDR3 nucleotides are TGTGCCAGCAGCTTGGGGTACGAGCAGTACATC. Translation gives CASSLGYEQYI.

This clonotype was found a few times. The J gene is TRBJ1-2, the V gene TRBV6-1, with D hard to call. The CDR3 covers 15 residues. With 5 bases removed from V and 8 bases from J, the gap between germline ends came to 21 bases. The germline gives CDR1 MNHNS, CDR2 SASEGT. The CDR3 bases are TGTGCCAGCAGTTACTCAGGAGGGTTCAGAGAAGGCTACACCTTC. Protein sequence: CASSYSGGFREGYTF.

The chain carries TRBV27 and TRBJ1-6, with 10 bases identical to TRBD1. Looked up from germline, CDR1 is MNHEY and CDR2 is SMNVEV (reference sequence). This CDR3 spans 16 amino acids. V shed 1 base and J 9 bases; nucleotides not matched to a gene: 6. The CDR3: CASSLYGTGDGSPLHF. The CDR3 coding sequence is TGTGCCAGCAGTTTATATGGGACAGGGGATGGTTCACCCCTCCACTTT.

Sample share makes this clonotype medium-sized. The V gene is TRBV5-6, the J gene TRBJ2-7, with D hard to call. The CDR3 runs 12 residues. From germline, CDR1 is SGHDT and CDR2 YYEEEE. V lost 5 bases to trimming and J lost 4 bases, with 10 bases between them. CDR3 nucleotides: TGTGCCAGCAGTTCCCGAACGTACGAGCAGTACTTC. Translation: CASSSRTYEQYF.

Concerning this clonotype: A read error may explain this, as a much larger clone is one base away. The CDR3 here is CASGYPATGLGEQFF. CDR3 bases: TGTGCCAGCGGTTACCCCGCGACTGGTCTAGGCGAGCAGTTCTTC. The chain links TRBV6-6 to TRBJ2-1, with unresolved D. This CDR3 comprises 15 residues. CDR1 and CDR2 from the germline V gene are MNHNY and SVGAGI (reference sequence).

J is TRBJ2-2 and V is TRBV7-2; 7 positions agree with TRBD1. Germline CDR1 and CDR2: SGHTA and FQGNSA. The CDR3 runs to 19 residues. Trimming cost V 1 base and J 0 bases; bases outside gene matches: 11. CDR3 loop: CASSLGSYGRGPNTGELFF. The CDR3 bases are TGTGCCAGCAGCTTAGGGTCATATGGAAGGGGGCCGAACACCGGGGAGCTGTTTTTT.

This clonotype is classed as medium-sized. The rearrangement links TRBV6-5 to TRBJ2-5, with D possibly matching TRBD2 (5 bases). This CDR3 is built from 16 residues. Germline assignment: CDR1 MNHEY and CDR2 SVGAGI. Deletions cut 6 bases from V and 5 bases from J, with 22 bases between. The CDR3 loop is CASRRFGLPIGETQYF. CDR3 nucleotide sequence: TGTGCCAGCAGGAGGTTCGGACTTCCAATCGGGGAGACCCAGTACTTC.

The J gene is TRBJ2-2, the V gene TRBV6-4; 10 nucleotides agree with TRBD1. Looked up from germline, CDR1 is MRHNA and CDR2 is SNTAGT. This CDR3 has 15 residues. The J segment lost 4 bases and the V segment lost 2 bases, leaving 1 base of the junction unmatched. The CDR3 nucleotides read TGTGCCAGCAGTGACGGGACAGGGGCCACCGGGGAGCTGTTTTTT. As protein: CASSDGTGATGELFF.

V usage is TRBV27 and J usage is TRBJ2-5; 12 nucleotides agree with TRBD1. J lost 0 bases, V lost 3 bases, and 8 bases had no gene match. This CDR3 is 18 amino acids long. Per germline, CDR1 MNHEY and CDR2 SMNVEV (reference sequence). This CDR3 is CASSFRPRDRGHQETQYF. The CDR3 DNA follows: TGTGCCAGCAGTTTTAGGCCCCGGGACAGGGGGCACCAAGAGACCCAGTACTTC.

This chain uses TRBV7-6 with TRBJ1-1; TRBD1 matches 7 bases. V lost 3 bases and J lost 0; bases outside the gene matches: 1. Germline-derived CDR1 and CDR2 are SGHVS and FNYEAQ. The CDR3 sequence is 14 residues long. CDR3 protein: CASSLGQMNTEAFF. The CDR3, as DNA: TGTGCCAGCAGCTTGGGACAGATGAACACTGAAGCTTTCTTT.

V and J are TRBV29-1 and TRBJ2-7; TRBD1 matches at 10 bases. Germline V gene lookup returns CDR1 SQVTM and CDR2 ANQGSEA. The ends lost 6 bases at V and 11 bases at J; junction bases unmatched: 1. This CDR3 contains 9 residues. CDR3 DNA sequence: TGCAGCGTGACAGGGGGCAAGTACTTC. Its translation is CSVTGGKYF.

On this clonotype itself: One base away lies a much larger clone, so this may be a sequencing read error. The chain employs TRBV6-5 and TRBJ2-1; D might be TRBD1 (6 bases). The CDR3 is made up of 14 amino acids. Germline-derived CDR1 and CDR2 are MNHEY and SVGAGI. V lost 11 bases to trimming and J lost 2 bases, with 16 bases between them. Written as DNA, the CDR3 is TGTGCCTGCACTCGGGACAAAGCCTACAATGAGCAGTTCTTC. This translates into CACTRDKAYNEQFF.

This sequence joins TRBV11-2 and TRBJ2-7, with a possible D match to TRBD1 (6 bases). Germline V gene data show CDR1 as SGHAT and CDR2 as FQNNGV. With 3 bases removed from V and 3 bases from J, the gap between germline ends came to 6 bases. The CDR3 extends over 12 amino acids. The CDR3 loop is CASSLTGYEQYF. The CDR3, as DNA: TGTGCCAGCAGCTTGACAGGCTACGAGCAGTACTTC.

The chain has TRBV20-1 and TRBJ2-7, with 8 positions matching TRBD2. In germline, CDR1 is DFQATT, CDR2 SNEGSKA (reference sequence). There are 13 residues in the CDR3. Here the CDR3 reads CSARDPQRGSNIV. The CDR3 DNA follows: TGCAGTGCTAGAGATCCTCAGCGGGGGAGTAATATTGTC.